The clone carrying this T cell receptor beta chain was counted at least ten times. The antigen is undetermined. Trimming at V came to 4 bases and at J to 5 bases, leaving 10 bases not matched to a gene. The CDR3 has 15 residues. Germline V lookup: CDR1 MNHEY, CDR2 SMNVEV (reference sequence). This entry is derived from a study of T cells in Graves' hyperthyroidism and ophthalmopathy. Findings of the study overall: Among thyroid clonotypes expanded above 0.001, most also appeared in blood.

PBMCs were sourced from approximately 9.3 ml fresh peripheral blood. TCR beta CDR3 region amplification was performed from RNA transcripts. First-round RT-PCR with HTBI primers amplified the TCR CDR3 region. TCRdb re-called the multiplex PCR reads with MiXCR, one entry per CDR3 protein. The data contain roughly 720,000 distinct CDR3 sequences, around 15% of them singletons. This rearrangement joins TRBV27 to TRBJ1-2, with 7 bases lining up with TRBD1. Sequencing was carried out using blood. This clonotype was obtained from a man aged 50-60 years with Graves' hyperthyroidism. The CDR3 is CASSSLAGTAYGYTF. CDR3 sequence (DNA): TGTGCCAGCAGTTCCCTTGCCGGGACAGCATATGGCTACACCTTC.